The TCR beta chain under discussion was sequenced for a study of blood T cells in healthy people across ages. Alongside a J-beta primer mix, a sample-barcoded 5' primer served in a second PCR lasting about 7 to 11 cycles. A single record per CDR3 protein comes from TCRdb applying MiXCR to the 5' RACE reads. Among 1,500,000 or so distinct CDR3 sequences listed, less than 45% were seen once. This clonotype was observed once. The CDR3 covers 15 residues. The V gene lost 0 bases and the J gene lost 10 bases, with 16 bases spanning the gap. Per the germline V gene, CDR1 is ENHRY and CDR2 is SYGVKD. The source material was blood. The sequence was obtained from a young woman in good health. The rearrangement joins TRBV10-3 to TRBJ2-1; D is uncertain. Written as DNA, the CDR3 is TGTGCCATCAGTGAGTCCGTCGGGTTAAAGAACGAGCAGTTCTTC. This encodes CAISESVGLKNEQFF.